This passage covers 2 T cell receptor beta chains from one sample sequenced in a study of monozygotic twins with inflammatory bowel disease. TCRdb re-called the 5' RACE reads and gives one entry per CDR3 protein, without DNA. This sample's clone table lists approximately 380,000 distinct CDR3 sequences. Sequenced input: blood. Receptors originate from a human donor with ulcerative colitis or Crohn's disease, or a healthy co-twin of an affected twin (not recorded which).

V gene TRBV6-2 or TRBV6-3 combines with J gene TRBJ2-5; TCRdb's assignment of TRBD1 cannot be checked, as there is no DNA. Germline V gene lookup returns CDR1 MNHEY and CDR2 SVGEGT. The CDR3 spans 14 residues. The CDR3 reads CASSKTGGGETQYF.

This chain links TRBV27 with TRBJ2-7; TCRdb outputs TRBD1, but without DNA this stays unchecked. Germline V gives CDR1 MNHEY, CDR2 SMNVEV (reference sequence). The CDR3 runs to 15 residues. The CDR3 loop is CASSFAGTGLYEQYF.